These 10 T cell receptor beta chains originate from one sample sequenced in a study of blood T cell repertoires in COVID-19. The method was immunoSEQ multiplex PCR; TCRdb's version includes in-frame clones alone and lacks a portion of them. The sample has more than 200,000 clones, 80% to 90% seen once. Sequenced: peripheral blood. These receptors all come from a man aged 25 to 40 with active or convalescent COVID-19.

The rearrangement joins TRBV12-3 or TRBV12-4 to TRBJ1-2; D is undetermined. CDR3 length: 13 amino acids. V lost 7 bases and J lost 8, with 17 bases in between. The CDR3 region is CASTHGRGLGYTF. The CDR3 coding sequence is TGTGCCAGCACTCACGGTCGGGGTTTAGGCTACACCTTC.

The rearrangement links TRBV2 to TRBJ1-1; tentatively, D is TRBD1 (6 bases). With 9 bases removed from V and 9 bases from J, the gap between germline ends came to 20 bases. CDR3 size: 13 residues. CDR1 and CDR2 (germline): SNHLY, FYNNEI. This CDR3 reads CASNTNRVNQAFF. For the CDR3, the DNA is TGTGCCAGTAACACCAACAGGGTGAATCAAGCTTTCTTT.

The CDR3 DNA sequence: TGTGCCAGCAGCGTAGGGGGGCTCCTCCGAGAGACCCAGTACTTC. It specifies CASSVGGLLRETQYF. The genes are TRBV9 and TRBJ2-5, with a weak D call TRBD1 (6 bases). Per germline, CDR1 SGDLS and CDR2 YYNGEE. Trimming removed 0 bases from V and 4 bases from J, with 13 bases in between. CDR3 length equals 15 residues.

This chain joins TRBV9 and TRBJ2-3; 9 bases fit TRBD2. Germline lookup yields CDR1 SGDLS and CDR2 YYNGEE. This CDR3 has 14 amino acids. The V segment lost 6 bases and the J segment 5 bases; nucleotides outside the gene matches: 7. The CDR3 spells CASNGGGAGDTQYF. Written as DNA, the CDR3 is TGTGCCAGCAATGGCGGGGGGGCGGGAGATACGCAGTATTTT.

V is TRBV11-2 and J is TRBJ2-5, with 7 bases fitting TRBD1. The germline gives CDR1 SGHAT, CDR2 FQNNGV. V was pared by 5 bases and J by 2 bases, with 8 bases of the junction left unmatched. The CDR3 has 15 residues. The CDR3 sequence: CASSVGTARQETQYF. CDR3 nucleotides: TGTGCCAGCAGCGTCGGGACAGCCCGACAAGAGACCCAGTACTTC.

The chain is built from TRBV3-1 (or the pseudogene TRBV3-2) and TRBJ2-7; TRBD2 matches 10 bases. J gave up 4 bases and V 1 base, and 7 bases lay outside the gene matches. The CDR3 spans 16 residues. CDR1 and CDR2 (germline): LGHDT, YNNKEL (reference sequence). In DNA form, the CDR3 reads TGTGCCAGCAGCCAAGTCGGGCCTAGCGGGGGATACGAGCAGTACTTC. It encodes CASSQVGPSGGYEQYF.

This sequence joins TRBV15 and TRBJ1-5; 8 positions agree with TRBD1. V lost 4 bases and J lost 2; bases outside the gene matches: 4. The CDR3 totals 15 residues. Germline V gene lookup returns CDR1 LNHNV and CDR2 YYDKDF (reference sequence). The CDR3, as DNA: TGTGCCACCAGCAAGGACAGGGTCGGCAATCAGCCCCAGCATTTT. Residues: CATSKDRVGNQPQHF.

The V gene is TRBV6-6, the J gene TRBJ2-5; unclear D gene. Deletions cut 6 bases from V and 6 bases from J, with 5 bases between. Germline CDR1 and CDR2: MNHNY and SVGAGI (reference sequence). This CDR3 has 10 amino acids. CDR3 nucleotides: TGTGCCAGCAGACAAAAGACCCAGTACTTC. It yields the protein CASRQKTQYF.

J is TRBJ1-6 and V is TRBV4-3; 9 positions match TRBD1. Trimming cost V 4 bases and J 9 bases; bases outside gene matches: 10. The CDR3 spans 16 residues. Germline values: CDR1 LGHNA, CDR2 YSLEER. The CDR3 DNA reads as TGCGCCAGCAGCCGAAGAGCCGGGACAGGGAGTTCACCCCTCCACTTT. Translating it yields CASSRRAGTGSSPLHF.

This chain uses TRBV19 with TRBJ1-1; D is ambiguous. Per germline, CDR1 LNHDA and CDR2 SQIVND (reference sequence). This CDR3 contains 16 residues. With 6 bases removed from V and 6 bases from J, the gap between germline ends came to 23 bases. This chain's CDR3 is CASSPTAANVIPEAFF. The DNA for the CDR3 is TGTGCCAGTAGCCCGACCGCGGCCAACGTAATCCCTGAAGCTTTCTTT.